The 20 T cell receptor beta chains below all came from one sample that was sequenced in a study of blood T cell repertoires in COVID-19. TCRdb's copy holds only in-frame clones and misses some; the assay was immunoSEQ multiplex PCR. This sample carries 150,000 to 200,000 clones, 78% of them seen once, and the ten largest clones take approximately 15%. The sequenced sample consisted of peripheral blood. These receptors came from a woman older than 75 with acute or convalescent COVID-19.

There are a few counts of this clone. The CDR3 region has the DNA TGTGCCAGCAGGGACCTTGGGAGACTAGCGGGATACAATGAGCAGTTCTTC. It encodes CASRDLGRLAGYNEQFF. The rearrangement uses TRBV2 and TRBJ2-1; TRBD2 aligns across 11 bases. CDR3 length equals 17 residues. Germline CDR1 is SNHLY and CDR2 is FYNNEI. V lost 6 bases to trimming and J lost 4 bases; unmatched junction nucleotides: 11.

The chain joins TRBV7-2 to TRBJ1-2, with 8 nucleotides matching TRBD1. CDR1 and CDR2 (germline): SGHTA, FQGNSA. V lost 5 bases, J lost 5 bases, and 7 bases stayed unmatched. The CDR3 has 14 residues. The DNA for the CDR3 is TGTGCCAGCAGCCCCGACAGGGGTCTTTATGGCTACACCTTC. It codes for CASSPDRGLYGYTF. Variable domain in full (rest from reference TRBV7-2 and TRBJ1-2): GAGVSQSPSNKVTEKGKDVELRCDPISGHTALYWYRQSLGQGLEFLIYFQGNSAPDKSGLPSDRFSAERTGGSVSTLTIQRTQQEDSAVYLCASSPDRGLYGYTFGSGTRLTVV.

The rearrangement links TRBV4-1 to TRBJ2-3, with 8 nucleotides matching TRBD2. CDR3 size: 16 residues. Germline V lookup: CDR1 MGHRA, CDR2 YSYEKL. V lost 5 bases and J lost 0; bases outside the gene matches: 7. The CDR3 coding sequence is TGCGCCAGCAGCTACCTAGCGGGCTATAGCACAGATACGCAGTATTTT. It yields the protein CASSYLAGYSTDTQYF.

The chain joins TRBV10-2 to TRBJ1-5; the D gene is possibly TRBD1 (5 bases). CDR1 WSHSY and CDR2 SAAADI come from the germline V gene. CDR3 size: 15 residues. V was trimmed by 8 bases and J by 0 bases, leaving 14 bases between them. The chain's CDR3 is CASGRGTGSNQPQHF. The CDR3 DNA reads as TGCGCCAGCGGTCGGGGGACTGGTAGCAATCAGCCCCAGCATTTT.

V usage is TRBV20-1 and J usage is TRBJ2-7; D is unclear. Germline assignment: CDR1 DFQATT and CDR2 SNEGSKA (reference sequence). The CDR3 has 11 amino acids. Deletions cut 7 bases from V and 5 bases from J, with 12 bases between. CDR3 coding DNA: TGCAGTGTTGGTAGTGGTCACGAGCAGTACTTC. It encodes CSVGSGHEQYF.

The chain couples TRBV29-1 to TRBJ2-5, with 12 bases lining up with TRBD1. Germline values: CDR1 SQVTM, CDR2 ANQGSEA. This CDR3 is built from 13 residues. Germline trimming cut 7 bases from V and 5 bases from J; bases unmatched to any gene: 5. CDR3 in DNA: TGCAGCGGCCGGGACAGGGGGCGGGAGACCCAGTACTTC. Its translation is CSGRDRGRETQYF.

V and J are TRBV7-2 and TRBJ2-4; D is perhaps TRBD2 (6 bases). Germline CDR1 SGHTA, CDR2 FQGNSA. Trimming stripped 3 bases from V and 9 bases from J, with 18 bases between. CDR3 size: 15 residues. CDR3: CASSFGGANNGIQYF. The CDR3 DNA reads TGTGCCAGCAGCTTCGGAGGGGCAAATAACGGCATTCAGTACTTC.

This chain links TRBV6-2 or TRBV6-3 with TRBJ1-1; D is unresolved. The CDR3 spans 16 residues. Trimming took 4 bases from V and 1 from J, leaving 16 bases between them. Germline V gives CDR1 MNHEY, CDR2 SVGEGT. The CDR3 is CASSLLPKQSNTEAFF. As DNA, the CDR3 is TGTGCCAGCAGTTTGCTTCCCAAACAGTCGAACACTGAAGCTTTCTTT.

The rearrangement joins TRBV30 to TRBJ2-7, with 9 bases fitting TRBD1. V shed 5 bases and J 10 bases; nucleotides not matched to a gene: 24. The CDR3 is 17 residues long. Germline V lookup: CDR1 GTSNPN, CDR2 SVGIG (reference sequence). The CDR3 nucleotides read TGTGCCTGGTCCCCAAGACCGGGACAGGGTCCTACGAGGGCTCAGTACTTC. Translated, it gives CAWSPRPGQGPTRAQYF.

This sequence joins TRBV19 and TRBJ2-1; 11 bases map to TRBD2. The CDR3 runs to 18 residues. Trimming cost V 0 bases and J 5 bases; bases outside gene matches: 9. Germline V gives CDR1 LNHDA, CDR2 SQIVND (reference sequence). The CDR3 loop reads CASSIDPPGTSGNNEQFF. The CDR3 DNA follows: TGTGCCAGTAGTATAGATCCTCCCGGGACTAGCGGTAACAATGAGCAGTTCTTC.

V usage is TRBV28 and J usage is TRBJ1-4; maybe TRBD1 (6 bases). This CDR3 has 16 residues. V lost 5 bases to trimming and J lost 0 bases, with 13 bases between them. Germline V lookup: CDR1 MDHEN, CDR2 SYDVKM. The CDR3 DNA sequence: TGTGCCAGCAGTACGACAGGCGCTTCAACTAATGAAAAACTGTTTTTT. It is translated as CASSTTGASTNEKLFF.

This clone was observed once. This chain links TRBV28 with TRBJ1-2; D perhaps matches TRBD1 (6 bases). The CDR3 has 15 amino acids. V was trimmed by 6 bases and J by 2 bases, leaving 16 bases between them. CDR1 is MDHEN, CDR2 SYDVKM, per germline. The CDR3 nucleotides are TGTGCCAGCAGCCCCACCCCGGGACACAACTATGGCTACACCTTC. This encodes CASSPTPGHNYGYTF.

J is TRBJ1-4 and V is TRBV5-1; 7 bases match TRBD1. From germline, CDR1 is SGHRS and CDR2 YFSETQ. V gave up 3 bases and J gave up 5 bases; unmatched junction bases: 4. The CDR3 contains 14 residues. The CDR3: CASSSGQRNEKLFF. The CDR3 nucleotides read TGCGCCAGCAGCTCGGGACAGCGGAATGAAAAACTGTTTTTT.

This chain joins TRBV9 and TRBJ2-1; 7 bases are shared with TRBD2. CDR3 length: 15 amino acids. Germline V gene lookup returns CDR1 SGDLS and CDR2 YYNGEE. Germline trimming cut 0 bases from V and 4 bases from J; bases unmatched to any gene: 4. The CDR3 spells CASSVAGGGYNEQFF. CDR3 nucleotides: TGTGCCAGCAGCGTAGCGGGGGGTGGGTACAATGAGCAGTTCTTC.

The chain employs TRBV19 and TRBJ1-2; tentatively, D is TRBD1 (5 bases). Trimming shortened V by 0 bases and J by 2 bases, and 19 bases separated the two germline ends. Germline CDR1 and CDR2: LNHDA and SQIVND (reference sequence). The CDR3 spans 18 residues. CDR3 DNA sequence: TGTGCCAGTAGTATAGATCTGGGGGAGGAGGTCGTCAACTATGGCTACACCTTC. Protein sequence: CASSIDLGEEVVNYGYTF.

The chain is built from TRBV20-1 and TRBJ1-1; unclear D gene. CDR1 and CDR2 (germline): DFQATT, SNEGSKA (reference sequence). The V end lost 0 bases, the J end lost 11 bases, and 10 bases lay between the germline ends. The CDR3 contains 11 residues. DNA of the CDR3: TGCAGTGCTAGAGATATTACAACGGCTTTCTTT. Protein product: CSARDITTAFF.

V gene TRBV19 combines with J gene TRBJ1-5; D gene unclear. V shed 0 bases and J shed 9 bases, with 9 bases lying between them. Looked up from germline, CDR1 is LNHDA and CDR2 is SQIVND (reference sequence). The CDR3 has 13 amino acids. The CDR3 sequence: CASSIDRELPQHF. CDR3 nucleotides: TGTGCCAGTAGTATAGATCGGGAGCTGCCCCAGCATTTT. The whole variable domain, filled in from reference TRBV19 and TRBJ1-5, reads DGGITQSPKYLFRKEGQNVTLSCEQNLNHDAMYWYRQDPGQGLRLIYYSQIVNDFQKGDIAEGYSVSREKKESFPLTVTSAQKNPTAFYLCASSIDRELPQHFGDGTRLSIL.

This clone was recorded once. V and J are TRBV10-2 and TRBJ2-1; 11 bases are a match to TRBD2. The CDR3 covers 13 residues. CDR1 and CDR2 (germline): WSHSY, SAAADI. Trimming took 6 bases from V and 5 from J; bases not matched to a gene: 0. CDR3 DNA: TGCGCCAGCAGACTAGCGGGGGACAATGAGCAGTTCTTC. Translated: CASRLAGDNEQFF.

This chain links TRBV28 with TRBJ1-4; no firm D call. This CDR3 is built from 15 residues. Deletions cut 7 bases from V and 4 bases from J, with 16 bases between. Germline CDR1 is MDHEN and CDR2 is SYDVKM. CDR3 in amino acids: CASIPGGRINEKLFF. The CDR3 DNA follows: TGTGCCAGCATCCCTGGAGGACGGATTAATGAAAAACTGTTTTTT.

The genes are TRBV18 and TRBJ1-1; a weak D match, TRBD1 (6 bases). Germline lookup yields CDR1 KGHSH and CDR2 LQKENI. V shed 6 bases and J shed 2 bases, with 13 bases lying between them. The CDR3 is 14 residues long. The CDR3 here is CASSATGGNTEAFF. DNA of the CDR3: TGTGCCAGCTCCGCGACAGGCGGAAACACTGAAGCTTTCTTT. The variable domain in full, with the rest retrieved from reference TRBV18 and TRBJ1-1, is NAGVMQNPRHLVRRRGQEARLRCSPMKGHSHVYWYRQLPEEGLKFMVYLQKENIIDESGMPKERFSAEFPKEGPSILRIQQVVRGDSAAYFCASSATGGNTEAFFGQGTRLTVV.